These T cell receptor beta chains were read from a single sample in a study of cytomegalovirus exposure and HLA in healthy donors. Measured with immunoSEQ multiplex PCR; TCRdb has only the in-frame clones, and not every one. This table holds fewer than 140,000 clones, over 70% found once. The sequenced sample was PBMCs. All receptors derive from a male donor in good health and CMV-seropositive. CDR3s include the opening cysteine and the closing phenylalanine or tryptophan. D genes are given only for firm matches. Clone size is given for some rows only: seen once, a few or many times, or a class if the clone is expanded.

clone_size	v_call	j_call	d_call	cdr3_aa	cdr3_nt
NA	TRBV5-6	TRBJ2-6	NA	CASSLAGRGSAGANVLTF	TGTGCCAGCAGCTTGGCCGGCAGGGGAAGTGCCGGGGCCAACGTCCTGACTTTC
NA	TRBV6-6	TRBJ2-7	TRBD1	CASSYSTGGAYEQYF	TGTGCCAGCAGTTACTCCACAGGGGGAGCCTACGAGCAGTACTTC
few	TRBV28	TRBJ1-6	TRBD1	CASSFRWTGSNSPLHF	TGTGCCAGCAGTTTTCGGTGGACAGGATCGAATTCACCCCTCCACTTT
NA	TRBV14	TRBJ1-2	NA	CASSRSGRYGYTF	TGTGCCAGCAGCCGGAGCGGCCGATATGGCTACACCTTC
NA	TRBV2	TRBJ2-5	NA	CASTDLVPNQETQYF	TGTGCCAGCACTGACCTGGTCCCTAACCAAGAGACCCAGTACTTC
NA	TRBV9	TRBJ1-1	NA	CASSGGDMLEAFF	TGTGCCAGCAGCGGAGGGGACATGCTTGAAGCTTTCTTT
once	TRBV6-1	TRBJ2-2	NA	CASSETGLWAGELFF	TGTGCCAGCAGCGAAACAGGGCTTTGGGCCGGGGAGCTGTTTTTT
NA	TRBV5-1	TRBJ2-2	TRBD2	CASSGGTTSGELFF	TGCGCCAGCAGCGGGGGGACTACGTCCGGGGAGCTGTTTTTT
NA	TRBV7-7	TRBJ2-5	TRBD2	CASSPQGLAWETQYF	TGTGCCAGCAGCCCACAGGGACTAGCCTGGGAGACCCAGTACTTC
NA	TRBV10-3	TRBJ2-5	TRBD1	CAIRKPGTGVETQYF	TGTGCCATCAGAAAACCCGGGACAGGGGTAGAGACCCAGTACTTC
NA	TRBV19	TRBJ2-5	NA	CASSIDGGGGPRETQYF	TGTGCCAGTAGTATAGATGGAGGGGGAGGGCCTCGAGAGACCCAGTACTTC
once	TRBV5-5	TRBJ1-1	NA	CASSVNGYTEAFF	TGTGCCAGCAGCGTGAACGGTTACACTGAAGCTTTCTTT
few	TRBV7-3	TRBJ2-3	NA	CASSLYSGTDTQYF	TGTGCCAGCAGCTTATATTCGGGCACAGATACGCAGTATTTT
NA	TRBV9	TRBJ1-2	TRBD1	CASSGTGPGYTF	TGTGCCAGCAGCGGGACAGGGCCGGGCTACACCTTC
few	TRBV2	TRBJ2-7	NA	CASSETDYEQYF	TGTGCCAGCAGTGAAACAGACTACGAGCAGTACTTC
few	TRBV28	TRBJ1-2	NA	CASSSEDTVPRGIYTF	TGTGCCAGCAGTAGTGAGGATACAGTTCCAAGGGGGATCTACACCTTC
NA	TRBV5-1	TRBJ2-7	TRBD2	CASSSAGTTAYEQYF	TGCGCCAGCAGCTCAGCCGGGACTACAGCCTACGAGCAGTACTTC
NA	TRBV18	TRBJ2-5	NA	CASSGSNQETQYF	TGTGCCAGCTCAGGTAGTAACCAAGAGACCCAGTACTTC
once	TRBV6-5	TRBJ2-5	TRBD1	CASRRQGRRETQYF	TGTGCCAGCAGGAGACAGGGTCGACGGGAGACCCAGTACTTC
NA	TRBV4-2	TRBJ1-6	TRBD1	CASSQETGYGNSPLHF	TGTGCCAGCAGCCAAGAGACAGGGTATGGGAATTCACCCCTCCACTTT
NA	TRBV30	TRBJ2-7	TRBD2	CAWTLGGGSHYEQYF	TGTGCCTGGACCCTCGGGGGGGGTAGCCACTACGAGCAGTACTTC
few	TRBV10-3	TRBJ2-7	TRBD1	CAISELGQGYEVEQYF	TGTGCCATCAGTGAGTTGGGACAGGGGTATGAAGTCGAGCAGTACTTC
NA	TRBV19	TRBJ2-7	TRBD1	CASRRTGEAYEQYF	TGTGCCAGTAGAAGGACAGGGGAAGCCTACGAGCAGTACTTC
NA	TRBV19	TRBJ2-4	NA	CASRQGTDIQYF	TGTGCCAGTAGGCAGGGGACCGACATTCAGTACTTC
NA	TRBV7-6	TRBJ2-3	NA	CASSPRTTPSTDTQYF	TGTGCCAGCAGCCCGAGGACTACCCCTAGCACAGATACGCAGTATTTT
NA	TRBV25-1	TRBJ1-6	TRBD1	CASSEGQNNSPLHF	TGTGCCAGCAGTGAGGGACAGAATAATTCACCCCTCCACTTT
NA	TRBV30	TRBJ2-1	NA	CAWSVQGVGYEQFF	TGTGCCTGGAGTGTACAGGGTGTCGGATATGAGCAGTTCTTC